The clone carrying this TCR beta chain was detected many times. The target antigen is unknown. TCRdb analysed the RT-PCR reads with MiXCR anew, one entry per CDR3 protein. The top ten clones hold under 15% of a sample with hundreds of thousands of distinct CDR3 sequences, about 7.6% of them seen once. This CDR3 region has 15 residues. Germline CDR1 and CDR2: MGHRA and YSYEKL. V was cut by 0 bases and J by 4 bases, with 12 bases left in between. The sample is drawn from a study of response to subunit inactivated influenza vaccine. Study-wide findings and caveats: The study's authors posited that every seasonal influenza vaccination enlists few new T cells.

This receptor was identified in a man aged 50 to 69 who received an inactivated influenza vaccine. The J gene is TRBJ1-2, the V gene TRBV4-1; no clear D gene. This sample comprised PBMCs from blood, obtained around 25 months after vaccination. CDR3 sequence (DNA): TGCGCCAGCAGCCAAGATCAATCCGTGCCCTATGGCTACACCTTC. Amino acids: CASSQDQSVPYGYTF.